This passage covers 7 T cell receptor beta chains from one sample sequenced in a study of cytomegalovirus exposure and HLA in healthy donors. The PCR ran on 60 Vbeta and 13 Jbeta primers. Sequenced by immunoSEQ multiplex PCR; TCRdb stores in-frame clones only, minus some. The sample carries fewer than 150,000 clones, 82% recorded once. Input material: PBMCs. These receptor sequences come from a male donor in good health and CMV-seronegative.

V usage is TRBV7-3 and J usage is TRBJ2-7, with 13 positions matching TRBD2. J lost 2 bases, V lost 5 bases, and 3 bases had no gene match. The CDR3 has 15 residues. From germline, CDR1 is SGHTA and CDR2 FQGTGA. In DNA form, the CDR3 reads TGTGCCAGCAGCATCGGACTAGCGGGAGCCTACGAGCAGTACTTC. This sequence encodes CASSIGLAGAYEQYF.

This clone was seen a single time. The CDR3 loop is CASSDTGQGEPYNSPLHF. The CDR3 DNA follows: TGTGCCAGCAGTGATACGGGACAGGGGGAGCCCTATAATTCACCCCTCCACTTT. The chain joins TRBV6-1 to TRBJ1-6, with 11 bases identical to TRBD1. Germline V gene data show CDR1 as MNHNS and CDR2 as SASEGT. The CDR3 is made up of 18 amino acids. Trimming cost V 3 bases and J 2 bases; bases outside gene matches: 6.

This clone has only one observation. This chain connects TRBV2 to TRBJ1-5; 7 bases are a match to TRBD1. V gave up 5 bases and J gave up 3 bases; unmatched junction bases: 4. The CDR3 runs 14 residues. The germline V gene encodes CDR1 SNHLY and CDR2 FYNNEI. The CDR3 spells CASSQDRNNQPQHF. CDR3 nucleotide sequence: TGTGCCAGCAGTCAGGACAGGAACAATCAGCCCCAGCATTTT.

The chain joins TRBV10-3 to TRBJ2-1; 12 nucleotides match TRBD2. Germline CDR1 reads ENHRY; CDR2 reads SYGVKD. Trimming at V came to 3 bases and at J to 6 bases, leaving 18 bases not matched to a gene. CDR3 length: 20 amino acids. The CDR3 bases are TGTGCCATCAGTGACTCGGGGCTAGGGACTAGCGGGCGGCACGTCAATGAGCAGTTCTTC. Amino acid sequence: CAISDSGLGTSGRHVNEQFF.

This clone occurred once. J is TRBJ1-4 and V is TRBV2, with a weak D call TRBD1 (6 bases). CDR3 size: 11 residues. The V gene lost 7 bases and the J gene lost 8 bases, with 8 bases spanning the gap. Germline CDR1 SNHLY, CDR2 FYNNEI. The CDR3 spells CASNRDEKLFF. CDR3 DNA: TGTGCCAGCAACAGGGACGAAAAACTGTTTTTT.

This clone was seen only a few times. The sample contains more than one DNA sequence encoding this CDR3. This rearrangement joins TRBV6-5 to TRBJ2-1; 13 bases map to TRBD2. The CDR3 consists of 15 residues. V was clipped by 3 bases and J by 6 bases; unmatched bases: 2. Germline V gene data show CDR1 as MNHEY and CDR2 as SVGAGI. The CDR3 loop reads CASSYGLAGVNEQFF. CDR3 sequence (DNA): TGTGCCAGCAGTTATGGACTAGCGGGAGTCAATGAGCAGTTCTTC.

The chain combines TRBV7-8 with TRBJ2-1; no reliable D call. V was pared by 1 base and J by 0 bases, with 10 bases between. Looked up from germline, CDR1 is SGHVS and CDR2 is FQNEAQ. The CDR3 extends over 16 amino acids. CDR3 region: CASSLVSLDSYNEQFF. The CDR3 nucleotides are TGTGCCAGCAGCTTAGTGTCCCTAGACTCCTACAATGAGCAGTTCTTC.